This note documents a single T cell receptor (beta chain) sequence. CDR1 SGHAT and CDR2 FQNNGV come from the germline V gene. The CDR3 length is 15 residues. The V segment lost 6 bases and the J segment 2 bases; nucleotides outside the gene matches: 8. Assay: immunoSEQ multiplex PCR; the TCRdb copy retains only in-frame clones and omits some. Of under 200,000 clones listed, about 85% are singletons. The sample originates from a study of blood T cell repertoires in COVID-19. At the level of the study: The United States, Italy and Spain supplied acute and convalescent COVID-19 samples.

The chain employs TRBV11-2 and TRBJ2-7, with 9 nucleotides matching TRBD1. Sequencing was done on a sample of peripheral blood. The TCR originated in a man aged 55 to 69 who had recovered from COVID-19. The CDR3 here is CASRRGQGKTYEQYF. The CDR3 DNA follows: TGTGCCAGCAGACGCGGACAGGGGAAGACCTACGAGCAGTACTTC.